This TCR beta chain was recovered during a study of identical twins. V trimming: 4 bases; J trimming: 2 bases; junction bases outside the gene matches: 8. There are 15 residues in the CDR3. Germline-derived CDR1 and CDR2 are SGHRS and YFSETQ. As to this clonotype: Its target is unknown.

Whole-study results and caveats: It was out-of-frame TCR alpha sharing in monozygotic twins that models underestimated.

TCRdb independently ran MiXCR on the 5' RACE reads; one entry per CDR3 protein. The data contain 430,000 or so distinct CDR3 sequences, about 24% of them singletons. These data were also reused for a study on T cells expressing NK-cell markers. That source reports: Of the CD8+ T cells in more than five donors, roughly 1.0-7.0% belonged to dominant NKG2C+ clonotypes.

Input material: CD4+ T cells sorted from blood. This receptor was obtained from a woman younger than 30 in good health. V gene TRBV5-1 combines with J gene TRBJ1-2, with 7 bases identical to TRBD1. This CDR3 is CASSAQGVGNYGYTF. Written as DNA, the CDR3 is TGCGCCAGCAGCGCCCAGGGGGTTGGCAACTATGGCTACACCTTC.